This TCR beta chain was captured in a study of blood T cell repertoires in COVID-19. Overall study context: Acute-phase and convalescent COVID-19 samples originated in the United States, Italy and Spain. The analysed material was cDNA or gDNA that came from T cells, B-cell-depleted T cells, or PBMCs.

V was shortened by 1 base and J by 0 bases, with 16 bases between the two germline ends. The CDR3 is made up of 19 amino acids. Germline CDR1 and CDR2: SGHVS and FNYEAQ. Original analysis: How many nucleated cells were present was estimated from reference gene primer amplification. The repertoire was sequenced with immunoSEQ multiplex PCR; TCRdb's copy has only in-frame clones and lacks some. V and J calls and clone size follow that table, whereas D and trimming were derived from the DNA. The sample includes about 88,000 clones, around 90% seen only once; the top ten take roughly 15%. Sequences were obtained from peripheral blood. V is TRBV7-6 and J is TRBJ1-6, with D maybe TRBD1 (6 bases). The sequence was collected from a male donor with acute or convalescent COVID-19. The CDR3 sequence is CASSLDTTGLSSYNSPLHF. CDR3 DNA: TGTGCCAGCAGCTTAGATACGACAGGCCTTAGCTCCTATAATTCACCCCTCCACTTT.